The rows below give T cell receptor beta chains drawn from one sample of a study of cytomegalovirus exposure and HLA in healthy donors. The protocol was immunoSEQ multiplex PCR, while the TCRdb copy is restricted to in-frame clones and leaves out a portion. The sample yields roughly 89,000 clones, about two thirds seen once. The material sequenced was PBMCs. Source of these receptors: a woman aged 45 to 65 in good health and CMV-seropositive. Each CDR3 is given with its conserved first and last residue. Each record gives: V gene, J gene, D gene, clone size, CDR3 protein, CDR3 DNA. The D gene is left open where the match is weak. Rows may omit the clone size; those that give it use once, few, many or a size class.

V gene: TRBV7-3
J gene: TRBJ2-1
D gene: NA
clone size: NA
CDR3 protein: CASSSGRGNEQFF
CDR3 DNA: TGTGCCAGCAGCTCCGGACGGGGGAATGAGCAGTTCTTC

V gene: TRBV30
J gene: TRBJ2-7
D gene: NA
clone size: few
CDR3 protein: CAWSPGSGYEQYF
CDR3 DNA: TGTGCCTGGAGTCCGGGGTCGGGGTACGAGCAGTACTTC

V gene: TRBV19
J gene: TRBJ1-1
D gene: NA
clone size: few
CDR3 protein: CASSPARGINTEAFF
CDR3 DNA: TGTGCCAGTAGTCCTGCGCGGGGGATTAACACTGAAGCTTTCTTT

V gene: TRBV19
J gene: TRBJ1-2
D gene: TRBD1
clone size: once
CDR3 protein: CASSPQQGAGYGYTF
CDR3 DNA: TGTGCCAGTAGTCCTCAACAGGGGGCGGGCTATGGCTACACCTTC

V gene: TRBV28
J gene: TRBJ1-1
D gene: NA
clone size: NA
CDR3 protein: CASSSGGAGGAEAFF
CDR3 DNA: TGTGCCAGCAGTTCGGGTGGGGCGGGGGGGGCTGAAGCTTTCTTT

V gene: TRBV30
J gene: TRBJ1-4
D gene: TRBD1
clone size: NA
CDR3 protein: CAWSQGQGHEKLFF
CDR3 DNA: TGTGCCTGGAGTCAGGGACAGGGGCATGAAAAACTGTTTTTT

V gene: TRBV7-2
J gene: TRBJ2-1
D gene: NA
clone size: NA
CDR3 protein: CASSLVSVSYNEQFF
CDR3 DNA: TGTGCCAGCAGCTTAGTATCGGTATCCTACAATGAGCAGTTCTTC

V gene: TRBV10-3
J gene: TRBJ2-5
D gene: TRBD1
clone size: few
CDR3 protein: CAISSGTGEQETQYF
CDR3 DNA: TGTGCCATCAGTTCCGGGACAGGAGAACAAGAGACCCAGTACTTC

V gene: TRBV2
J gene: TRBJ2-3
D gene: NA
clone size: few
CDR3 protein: CASSEYSLTDTQYF
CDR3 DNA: TGTGCCAGCAGTGAATACAGCCTCACAGATACGCAGTATTTT

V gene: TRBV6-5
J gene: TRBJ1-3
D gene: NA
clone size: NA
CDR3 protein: CASSYTGLLSGNTIYF
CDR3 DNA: TGTGCCAGCAGTTACACGGGACTGCTCTCTGGAAACACCATATATTTT

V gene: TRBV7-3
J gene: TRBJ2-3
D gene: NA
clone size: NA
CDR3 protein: CASSLDEGDTQYF
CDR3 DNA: TGTGCCAGCAGCTTAGATGAGGGAGATACGCAGTATTTT

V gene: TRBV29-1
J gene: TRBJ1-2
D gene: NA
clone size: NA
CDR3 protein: CSVEAGDKGYGYTF
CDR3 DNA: TGCAGCGTTGAGGCCGGGGACAAGGGCTATGGCTACACCTTC

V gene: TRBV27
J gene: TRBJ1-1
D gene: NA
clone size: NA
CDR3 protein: CASWQGTLNTEAFF
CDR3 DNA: TGTGCCAGCTGGCAGGGGACACTGAACACTGAAGCTTTCTTT

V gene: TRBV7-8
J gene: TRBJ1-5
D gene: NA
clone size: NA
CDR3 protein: CASSLLGEPQHF
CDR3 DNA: TGTGCCAGCAGCCTCCTCGGGGAGCCCCAGCATTTT

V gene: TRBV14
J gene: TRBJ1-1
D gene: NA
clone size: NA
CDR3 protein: CASSQDGGAFF
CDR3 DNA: TGTGCCAGCAGCCAAGACGGGGGAGCTTTCTTT

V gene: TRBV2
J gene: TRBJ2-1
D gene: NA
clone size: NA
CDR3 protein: CASSLTSTSYNEQFF
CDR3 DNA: TGTGCCAGCAGTCTTACTAGCACTTCCTACAATGAGCAGTTCTTC

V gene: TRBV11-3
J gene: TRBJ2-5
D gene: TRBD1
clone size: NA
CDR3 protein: CASSLFVWTGSSEETQYF
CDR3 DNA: TGTGCCAGCAGCTTATTTGTCTGGACAGGGTCTAGTGAAGAGACCCAGTACTTC

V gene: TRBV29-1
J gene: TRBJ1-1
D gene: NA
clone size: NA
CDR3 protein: CSVVQGNTEAFF
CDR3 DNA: TGCAGCGTTGTACAGGGGAACACTGAAGCTTTCTTT

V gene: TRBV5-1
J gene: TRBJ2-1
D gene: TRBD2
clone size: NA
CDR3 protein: CASSPGAGLADNEQFF
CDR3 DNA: TGCGCCAGCAGCCCGGGAGCAGGACTAGCGGACAATGAGCAGTTCTTC

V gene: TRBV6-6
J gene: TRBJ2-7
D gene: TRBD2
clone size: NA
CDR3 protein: CASSYSNSGAYEQYF
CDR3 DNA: TGTGCCAGCAGTTACTCGAATAGCGGGGCTTACGAGCAGTACTTC

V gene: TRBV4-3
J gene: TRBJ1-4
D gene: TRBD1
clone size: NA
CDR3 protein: CASSRTGQRNEKLFF
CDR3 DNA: TGCGCCAGCAGTCGAACGGGACAGAGAAATGAAAAACTGTTTTTT

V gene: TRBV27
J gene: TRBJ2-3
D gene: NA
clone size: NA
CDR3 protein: CASSLGGDTQYF
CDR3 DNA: TGTGCCAGCAGTTTAGGAGGAGATACGCAGTATTTT

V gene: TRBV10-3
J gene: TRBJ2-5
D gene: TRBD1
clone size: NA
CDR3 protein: CAISDARDSQETQYF
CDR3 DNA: TGTGCCATCAGTGACGCCAGGGACAGCCAAGAGACCCAGTACTTC

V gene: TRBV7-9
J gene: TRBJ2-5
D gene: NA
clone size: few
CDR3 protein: CSSSHMDKSGTQYF
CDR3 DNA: TGTTCCAGCAGCCATATGGACAAATCGGGGACCCAGTACTTC

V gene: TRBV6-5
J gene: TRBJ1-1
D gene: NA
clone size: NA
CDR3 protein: CASNNGVLNTEAFF
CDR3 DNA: TGTGCCAGCAACAACGGGGTCTTGAACACTGAAGCTTTCTTT

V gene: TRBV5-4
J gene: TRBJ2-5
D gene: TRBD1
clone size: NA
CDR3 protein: CASSVGTEFQETQYF
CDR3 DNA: TGTGCCAGCAGCGTCGGGACAGAGTTCCAAGAGACCCAGTACTTC

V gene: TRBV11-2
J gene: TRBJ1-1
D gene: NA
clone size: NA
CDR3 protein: CASSPFREAFF
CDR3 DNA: TGTGCCAGCAGTCCCTTCAGGGAAGCTTTCTTT

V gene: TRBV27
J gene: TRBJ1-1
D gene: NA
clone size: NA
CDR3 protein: CASRFQGNTEAFF
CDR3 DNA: TGTGCCAGCAGATTCCAGGGGAACACTGAAGCTTTCTTT

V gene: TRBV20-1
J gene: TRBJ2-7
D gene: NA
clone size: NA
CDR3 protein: CSAGQGGQQYF
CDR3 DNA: TGCAGTGCTGGGCAAGGAGGTCAGCAGTACTTC

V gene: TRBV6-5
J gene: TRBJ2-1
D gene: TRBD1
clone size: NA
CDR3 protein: CASRDRVTYNEQFF
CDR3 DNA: TGTGCCAGCAGGGACAGGGTAACCTACAATGAGCAGTTCTTC

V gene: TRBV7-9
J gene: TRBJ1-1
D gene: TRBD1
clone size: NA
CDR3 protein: CASSSTGVAFF
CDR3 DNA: TGTGCCAGCAGTTCTACAGGGGTAGCTTTCTTT

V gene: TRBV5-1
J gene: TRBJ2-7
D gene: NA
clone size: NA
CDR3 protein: CASSFGQGISYEQYF
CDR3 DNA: TGCGCCAGCAGCTTCGGGCAGGGGATCAGCTACGAGCAGTACTTC

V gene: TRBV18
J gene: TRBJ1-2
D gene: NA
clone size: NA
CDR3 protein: CASSPVGFQGVYGYTF
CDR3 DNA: TGTGCCAGCTCACCAGTCGGTTTTCAGGGCGTCTATGGCTACACCTTC

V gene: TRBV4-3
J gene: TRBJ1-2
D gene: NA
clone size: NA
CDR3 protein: CASSQARTRVVGYTF
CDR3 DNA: TGCGCCAGCAGCCAAGCCAGGACGAGGGTGGTTGGCTACACCTTC

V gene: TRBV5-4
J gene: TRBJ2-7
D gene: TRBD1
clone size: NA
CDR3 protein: CASSLGGTATYEQYF
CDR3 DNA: TGTGCCAGCAGCTTGGGTGGGACAGCAACCTACGAGCAGTACTTC

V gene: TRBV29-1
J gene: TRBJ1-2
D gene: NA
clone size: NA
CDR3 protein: CSVGTSGGPNYGYTF
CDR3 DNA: TGCAGCGTTGGTACCTCGGGGGGCCCTAACTATGGCTACACCTTC

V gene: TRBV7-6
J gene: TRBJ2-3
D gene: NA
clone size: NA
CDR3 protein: CASMLEDTQYF
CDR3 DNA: TGTGCCTCTATGCTAGAAGATACGCAGTATTTT

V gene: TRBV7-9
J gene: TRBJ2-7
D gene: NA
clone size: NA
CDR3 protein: CASSVSPPFEQYF
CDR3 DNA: TGTGCCAGCAGCGTCAGTCCCCCTTTCGAGCAGTACTTC

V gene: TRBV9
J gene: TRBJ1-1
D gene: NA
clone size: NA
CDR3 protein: CASSVGPGYGTEAFF
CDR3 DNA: TGTGCCAGCAGCGTAGGCCCGGGGTATGGAACTGAAGCTTTCTTT

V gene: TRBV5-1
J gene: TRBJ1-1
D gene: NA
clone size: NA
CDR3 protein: CASSYGTRNTEAFF
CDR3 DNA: TGCGCCAGCAGCTACGGGACACGAAACACTGAAGCTTTCTTT

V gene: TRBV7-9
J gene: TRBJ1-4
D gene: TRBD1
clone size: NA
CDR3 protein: CASNRQGTNEKLFF
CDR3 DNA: TGTGCCAGCAACCGACAGGGAACTAATGAAAAACTGTTTTTT

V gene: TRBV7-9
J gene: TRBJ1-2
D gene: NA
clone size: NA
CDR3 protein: CASNKPDSPYGYTF
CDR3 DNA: TGTGCCAGCAACAAGCCCGACAGTCCCTATGGCTACACCTTC

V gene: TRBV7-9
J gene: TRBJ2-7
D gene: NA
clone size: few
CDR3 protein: CASSLSPKSSYEQYF
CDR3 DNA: TGTGCCAGCAGCTTATCCCCGAAGAGCTCCTACGAGCAGTACTTC

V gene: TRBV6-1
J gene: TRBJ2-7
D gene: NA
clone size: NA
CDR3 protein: CASSRGQTFSYEQYF
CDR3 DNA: TGTGCCAGCAGCAGAGGACAGACCTTCTCCTACGAGCAGTACTTC

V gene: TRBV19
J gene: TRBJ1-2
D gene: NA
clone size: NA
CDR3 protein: CASSRDNANTF
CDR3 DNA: TGTGCCAGTAGCCGGGACAACGCCAACACCTTC

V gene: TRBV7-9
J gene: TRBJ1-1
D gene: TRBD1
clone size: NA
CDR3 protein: CASSSRQGTNTEAFF
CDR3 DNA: TGTGCCAGCAGCTCCCGACAGGGAACGAACACTGAAGCTTTCTTT

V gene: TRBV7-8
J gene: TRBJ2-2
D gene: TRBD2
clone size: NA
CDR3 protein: CASSIAGGHTGELFF
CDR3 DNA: TGTGCCAGCAGTATAGCGGGGGGGCATACCGGGGAGCTGTTTTTT

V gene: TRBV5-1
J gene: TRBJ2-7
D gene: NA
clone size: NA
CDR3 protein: CASSLAGDITYEQYF
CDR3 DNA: TGCGCCAGCAGCTTGGCCGGGGACATTACCTACGAGCAGTACTTC

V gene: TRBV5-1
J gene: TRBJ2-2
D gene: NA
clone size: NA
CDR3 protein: CASKGTPNTGELFF
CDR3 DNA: TGCGCCAGCAAGGGGACACCGAACACCGGGGAGCTGTTTTTT

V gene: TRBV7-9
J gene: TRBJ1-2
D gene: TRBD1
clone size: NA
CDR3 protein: CASSAYRGDGYTF
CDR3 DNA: TGTGCCAGCAGCGCCTACAGGGGAGATGGCTACACCTTC

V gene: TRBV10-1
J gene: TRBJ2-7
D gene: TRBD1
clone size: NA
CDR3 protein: CASSENRGSNEQYF
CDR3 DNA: TGCGCCAGCAGTGAGAACAGGGGGAGTAACGAGCAGTACTTC

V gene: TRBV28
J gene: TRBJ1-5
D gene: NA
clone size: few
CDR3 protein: CASSGLNQPQHF
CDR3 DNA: TGTGCCAGCAGTGGCCTGAATCAGCCCCAGCATTTT

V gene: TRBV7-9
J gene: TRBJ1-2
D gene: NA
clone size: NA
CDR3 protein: CATKGDTEIFYGYTF
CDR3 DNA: TGTGCCACCAAGGGGGACACCGAAATTTTTTATGGCTACACCTTC

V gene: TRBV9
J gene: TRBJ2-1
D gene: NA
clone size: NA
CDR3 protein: CASSRTDYNEQFF
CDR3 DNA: TGTGCCAGCAGCAGGACAGACTACAATGAGCAGTTCTTC

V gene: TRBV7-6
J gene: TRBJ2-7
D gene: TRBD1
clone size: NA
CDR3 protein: CASSPGQGLSYEQYF
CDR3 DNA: TGTGCCAGCAGCCCAGGACAGGGGTTGTCCTACGAGCAGTACTTC